The present T cell receptor beta chain was sequenced within a study of T cells in women clearing cervical HPV infection. Across the whole study: Blood came at first lesion visit for cases, post-clearance for controls. For cases, blood was sampled a median around 150 days after lesion detection, interquartile range roughly 80 to 200 days. General study findings and limits: TRBV6-7 relative abundance averaged roughly 0.099% in cases and 0.15% to 0.2% in controls.

Regarding this clone: What it binds is unknown. One junction end does not reproduce the germline sequence, and a read error may be involved. The sequenced fragment ends 3 residues before the CDR3 boundary, so the rest is inferred from the germline J gene.

Profiled with immunoSEQ multiplex PCR; TCRdb holds only in-frame clones, not every one. Its listing shows roughly 49,000 clones. This CDR3 has 15 residues. Germline V lookup: CDR1 SGHNT, CDR2 YENEEA. The chain has TRBV11-3 and TRBJ1-3; 7 nucleotides align to TRBD1. The specimen was blood buffy coat. The origin of this receptor is a woman aged 18 to 69 with a cervical HPV16 infection that either progressed to CIN3+ or cleared (not recorded which). The sequenced CDR3 bases are TGTGCCAGCAGAATGACCGGGACAGACAACGACACT. Protein: CASRMTGTDNDT. The CDR3 as a whole reads CASRMTGTDNDTIYF. Full variable domain (missing parts from reference TRBV11-3 and TRBJ1-3): EAGVVQSPRYKIIEKKQPVAFWCNPISGHNTLYWYLQNLGQGPELLIRYENEEAVDDSQLPKDRFSAERLKGVDSTLKIQPAELGDSAVYLCASRMTGTDNDTIYFGEGSWLTVV.